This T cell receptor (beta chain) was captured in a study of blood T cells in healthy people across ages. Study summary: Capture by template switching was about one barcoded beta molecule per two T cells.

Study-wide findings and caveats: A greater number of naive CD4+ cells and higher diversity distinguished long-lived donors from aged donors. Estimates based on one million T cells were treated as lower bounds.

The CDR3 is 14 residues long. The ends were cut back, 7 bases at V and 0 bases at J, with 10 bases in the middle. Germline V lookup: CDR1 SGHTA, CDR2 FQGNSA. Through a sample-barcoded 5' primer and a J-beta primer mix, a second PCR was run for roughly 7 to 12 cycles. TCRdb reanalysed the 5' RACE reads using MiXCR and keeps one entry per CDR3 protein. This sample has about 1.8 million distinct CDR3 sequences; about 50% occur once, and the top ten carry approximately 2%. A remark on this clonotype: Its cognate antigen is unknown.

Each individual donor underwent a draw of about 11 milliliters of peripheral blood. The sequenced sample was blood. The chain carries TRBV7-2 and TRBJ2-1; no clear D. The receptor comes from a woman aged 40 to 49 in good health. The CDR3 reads CASKQFSSYNEQFF. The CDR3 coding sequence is TGTGCCAGCAAGCAGTTTAGCTCCTACAATGAGCAGTTCTTC.